This TCR beta chain was retrieved from a study of cytomegalovirus exposure and HLA in healthy donors. As regards this clone: Its antigen is not known.

The trim removed 2 bases at V and 2 bases at J, leaving 8 bases unmatched. This CDR3 has 16 residues. Germline lookup yields CDR1 MNHEY and CDR2 SMNVEV (reference sequence). General study points: In a later analysis, TCR beta V- and J-gene trimming was associated with a missense DCLRE1C variant. In terms of immune exposure information, only CMV serostatus was available. In a later analysis, TCR association rates varied by HLA locus: DRB1 most, HLA-C fewest. In vitro checks showed that three CMV-associated chains really do target CMV antigens.

In the PCR, 60 Vbeta and 13 Jbeta primers were used. Some clones are missing from TCRdb's copy, which holds only in-frame ones; the method was immunoSEQ multiplex PCR. The sample has some 150,000 clones; around 70% are singletons. Sequencing was done on a sample of PBMCs. This TCR came from a woman younger than 45 in good health and CMV-seronegative. The rearrangement links TRBV27 to TRBJ2-5; 7 bases fit TRBD2. The CDR3 loop reads CASSLGVSGAQETQYF. For the CDR3, the DNA is TGTGCCAGCAGTTTAGGGGTCAGCGGGGCGCAAGAGACCCAGTACTTC.